This TCR beta chain was captured in a study of chemoradiotherapy in HPV16-positive cancers. The length of the CDR3 is 13 residues. Between the trimmed V and J ends, which lost 4 bases and 6 bases, there was a span of 12 bases. Looked up from germline, CDR1 is KGHSY and CDR2 is FQNENV. TCRdb's table, derived via immunoSEQ multiplex PCR, lists solely in-frame clones and lacks some. The data show 20,000 to 25,000 clones, approximately 86% seen once. V and J are TRBV16 and TRBJ1-1; possibly TRBD1 for D (6 bases). The material sequenced was blood, taken from a patient who underwent chemoradiotherapy. The TCR comes from a human donor with HPV-associated anogenital cancer. CDR3 in DNA: TGTGCCAGCAGCCGGGGGGGCTACGCTGAAGCTTTCTTT. This gives the protein CASSRGGYAEAFF.